The 15 T cell receptor beta chains listed next were all sequenced from one sample in a study of blood T cell repertoires in COVID-19. TCRdb keeps only in-frame clones here, not all; method: immunoSEQ multiplex PCR. The sample yields about 170,000 clones, approximately 87% seen once. The sample consisted of PBMCs or T cells enriched from blood (not recorded which). All receptors derive from a woman aged 45-65 years who had recovered from COVID-19.

The chain has TRBV12-3 or TRBV12-4 and TRBJ1-1; D might be TRBD1 (6 bases). The CDR3 runs 13 residues. Trimming removed 5 bases at V and 1 base at J, with 8 bases between. In DNA, the CDR3 is TGTGCCAGCAGTGCACAGGGGAACACTGAAGCTTTCTTT. It specifies CASSAQGNTEAFF.

The chain links TRBV7-2 to TRBJ1-3; 9 bases agree with TRBD1. The V gene end was trimmed by 2 bases and the J gene end by 0 bases; junction bases not matched to a gene: 11. The CDR3 totals 19 residues. Germline values: CDR1 SGHTA, CDR2 FQGNSA. This CDR3 reads CASSLRAGTGILSGNTIYF. CDR3 DNA sequence: TGTGCCAGCAGCTTAAGGGCCGGGACAGGGATCCTCTCTGGAAACACCATATATTTT.

This chain connects TRBV2 to TRBJ1-1; D gene uncertain. Germline-derived CDR1 and CDR2 are SNHLY and FYNNEI. V gave up 8 bases and J gave up 1 base, with 8 bases separating them. The CDR3 runs to 12 residues. Here the CDR3 reads CASARGNTEAFF. The CDR3, as DNA: TGTGCCAGCGCTCGGGGGAACACTGAAGCTTTCTTT.

The gene calls are TRBV2 and TRBJ1-2; maybe TRBD1 (5 bases). This CDR3 spans 11 amino acids. Germline CDR1 SNHLY, CDR2 FYNNEI. The germline V and J ends were trimmed by 8 bases and 7 bases, with 11 bases remaining between them. This chain's CDR3 is CASCYQGGYTF. As DNA, the CDR3 is TGTGCCAGCTGCTACCAGGGTGGCTACACCTTC.

This rearrangement joins TRBV28 to TRBJ1-5, with 8 bases lining up with TRBD1. This CDR3 has 15 residues. The junction had 11 bases not matched to a gene; V was cut back by 5 bases and J by 8 bases. CDR1 is MDHEN, CDR2 SYDVKM, per germline. CDR3 region: CASSMGTGVLEPQHF. The CDR3 bases are TGTGCCAGCAGTATGGGGACAGGCGTCTTGGAGCCCCAGCATTTT.

V and J are TRBV18 and TRBJ2-5, with 9 bases fitting TRBD1. V was clipped by 4 bases and J by 5 bases; unmatched bases: 5. This CDR3 has 14 amino acids. In germline, CDR1 is KGHSH, CDR2 LQKENI. CDR3 sequence: CASSRGQGGETQYF. In DNA, the CDR3 is TGTGCCAGCTCACGGGGACAGGGTGGCGAGACCCAGTACTTC.

V is TRBV5-1 and J is TRBJ2-1, with TRBD1 matching over 9 bases. The CDR3 is 15 residues long. The ends lost 1 base at V and 7 bases at J; junction bases unmatched: 6. Germline CDR1 SGHRS, CDR2 YFSETQ. The CDR3 bases are TGCGCCAGCAGCTTGTGGGACAGGGAGGGAAATGAGCAGTTCTTC. Translated: CASSLWDREGNEQFF.

The chain has TRBV6-5 and TRBJ2-2; TRBD1 agrees at 7 bases. The CDR3 is 15 residues long. Per the germline V gene, CDR1 is MNHEY and CDR2 is SVGAGI. After removal of 6 bases from V and 0 bases from J, the junction contained 4 bases not matched to a gene. CDR3 sequence (DNA): TGTGCCAGCAGCCCGGGACAGACGAACACCGGGGAGCTGTTTTTT. Translating it yields CASSPGQTNTGELFF.

This chain connects TRBV3-1 (or the pseudogene TRBV3-2) to TRBJ1-1; D might be TRBD1 (5 bases). The CDR3 covers 13 residues. The germline CDR1 and CDR2 sequences are LGHDT and YNNKEL (reference sequence). V was pared by 7 bases and J by 6 bases, with 15 bases between. CDR3 in DNA: TGTGCCAGCACCCATGATGGGGGGGCTGAAGCTTTCTTT. This gives the protein CASTHDGGAEAFF.

The genes are TRBV7-9 and TRBJ2-5; D gene uncertain. V shed 5 bases and J shed 7 bases, with 20 bases lying between them. The length of the CDR3 is 15 residues. Looked up from germline, CDR1 is SEHNR and CDR2 is FQNEAQ (reference sequence). CDR3 nucleotides: TGTGCCAGCAGCAACCACCCCATGCCACAGACGACCCAGTACTTC. Translating gives CASSNHPMPQTTQYF.

The genes are TRBV19 and TRBJ1-6; 7 positions match TRBD1. V gave up 10 bases and J gave up 6 bases; unmatched junction bases: 6. Looked up from germline, CDR1 is LNHDA and CDR2 is SQIVND (reference sequence). The CDR3 is made up of 13 amino acids. The CDR3 DNA is TGTGCCACCGAGGACAGGCCTAATTCACCCCTCCACTTT. This translates into CATEDRPNSPLHF.

The genes are TRBV3-1 (or the pseudogene TRBV3-2) and TRBJ2-3; a possible D gene is TRBD2 (6 bases). Germline assignment: CDR1 LGHDT and CDR2 YNNKEL (reference sequence). This CDR3 region has 19 residues. Trimming took off 3 bases at V and 6 bases at J, with 28 bases between the two ends. The CDR3 loop reads CASSHSGGNRLVRDDTQYF. As DNA, the CDR3 is TGTGCCAGCAGCCACTCCGGGGGAAATCGACTAGTAAGGGACGATACGCAGTATTTT.

The chain has TRBV5-8 and TRBJ2-2; perhaps TRBD2 as D (7 bases). This CDR3 has 17 amino acids. Between the trimmed V and J ends, which lost 0 bases and 0 bases, there was a span of 12 bases. In germline, CDR1 is SGHTS, CDR2 YDEGEE. CDR3 DNA sequence: TGTGCCAGCAGCTTGGTGGGGGGGGCCGCGAACACCGGGGAGCTGTTTTTT. Protein: CASSLVGGAANTGELFF.

The chain employs TRBV3-1 (or the pseudogene TRBV3-2) and TRBJ1-1, with a tentative D call TRBD1 (5 bases). The germline V gene has CDR1 LGHDT and CDR2 YNNKEL (reference sequence). This CDR3 spans 13 amino acids. Trimming cost V 5 bases and J 4 bases, with 11 bases left between them. Here the CDR3 reads CASSYHGGTEAFF. The CDR3 nucleotides are TGTGCCAGCAGCTACCACGGGGGCACTGAAGCTTTCTTT.

The V and J genes are TRBV21-1 and TRBJ1-1. TRBV21-1 is described as a pseudogene. This CDR3 is built from 16 residues. CDR3 loop: CASSPRGGGGCVEAFF. CDR3 nucleotides: TGTGCCAGCAGCCCCCGAGGCGGGGGGGGCTGTGTTGAAGCTTTCTTT.